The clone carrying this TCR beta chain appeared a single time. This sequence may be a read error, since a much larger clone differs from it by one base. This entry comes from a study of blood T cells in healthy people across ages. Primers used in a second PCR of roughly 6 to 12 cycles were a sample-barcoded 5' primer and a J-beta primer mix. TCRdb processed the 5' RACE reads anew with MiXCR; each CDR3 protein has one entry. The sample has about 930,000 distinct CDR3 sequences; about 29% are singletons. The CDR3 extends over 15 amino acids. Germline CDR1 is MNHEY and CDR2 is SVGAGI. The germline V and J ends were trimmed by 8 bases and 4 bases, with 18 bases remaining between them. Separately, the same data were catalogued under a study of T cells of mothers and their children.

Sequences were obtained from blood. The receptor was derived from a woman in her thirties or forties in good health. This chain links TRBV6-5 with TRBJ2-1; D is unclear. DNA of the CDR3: TGTGCCAGCGGCACCGATGTAACTGGGTACAATGAGCAGTTCTTC. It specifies CASGTDVTGYNEQFF.